Listed below are T cell receptor beta chains from one sample, sequenced in a study of blood T cell repertoires in COVID-19. Sequencing was performed with immunoSEQ multiplex PCR; in TCRdb, only in-frame clones are kept and a portion is missing. The data show 25,000 to 35,000 clones, with approximately 85% seen just once and roughly 25% held by the top ten. The sequenced sample consisted of peripheral blood. These receptors were collected from a human donor in a cohort sampled during active COVID-19. CDR3s leave out the opening cysteine and the closing phenylalanine or tryptophan. D genes are given only for firm matches.

v_gene: TRBV28
d_gene: TRBD1
CDR3aa: ASRPGQGRTKLF

v_gene: TRBV18
d_gene: TRBD2
CDR3aa: ASSTRTSGGTDTQY

v_gene: TRBV6-5
d_gene: TRBD1
CDR3aa: ASRRDSSSSYGYT

v_gene: TRBV30
d_gene: TRBD2
CDR3aa: AFRPPSGREQY

v_gene: TRBV4-3
d_gene: TRBD1
CDR3aa: ASSQDRGGGQGAHGYT

v_gene: TRBV6-5
d_gene: TRBD2
CDR3aa: ASSYSGGGVHNEQF

v_gene: TRBV5-1
d_gene: TRBD1
CDR3aa: ASSRSRDRLF

v_gene: TRBV14
d_gene: .
CDR3aa: ASSQVNQETQY

v_gene: TRBV4-2
d_gene: .
CDR3aa: ASSQAGTPSTDTQY

v_gene: TRBV10-3
d_gene: TRBD1
CDR3aa: AISGKNGQASYGYT

v_gene: TRBV5-5
d_gene: .
CDR3aa: ASSLGGGNTEAF

v_gene: TRBV6-6
d_gene: .
CDR3aa: ASSYRSTGFYYT

v_gene: TRBV29-1
d_gene: .
CDR3aa: SVRFNYGYT

v_gene: TRBV28
d_gene: .
CDR3aa: ASTLGQGTNEQF

v_gene: TRBV11-2
d_gene: .
CDR3aa: ASSLVQGSGNTIY

v_gene: TRBV28
d_gene: .
CDR3aa: ASSLWASEGYHEQY

v_gene: TRBV3-1/TRBV3-2
d_gene: .
CDR3aa: ASSHGQNNSPLH

v_gene: TRBV27
d_gene: .
CDR3aa: ASSLGGSNQPQH